A single sample gave rise to the 26 T cell receptor beta chains below, sequenced in a study of CD8 T cells in Susac syndrome. It was with random hexamers that 0.5 to 1 ug RNA was reverse transcribed. TCRdb reprocessed the immunoSEQ multiplex PCR reads via MiXCR and lists one record per CDR3 protein. In the table there are 95,000 to 150,000 distinct CDR3 sequences, around 94% of which are singletons. The sequencing input was CD8+ T cells from PBMCs. Receptor source: a human donor with Susac syndrome.

This sequence joins TRBV12-3 or TRBV12-4 and TRBJ2-5, with D possibly matching TRBD1 (5 bases). CDR3 length: 14 residues. V was cut by 4 bases and J by 0 bases, with 9 bases left in between. Here the CDR3 reads CASSSRQYQETQYF. The CDR3 DNA sequence: TGTGCCAGCAGTTCCAGACAGTACCAAGAGACCCAGTACTTC.

The chain joins TRBV3-1 to TRBJ2-1; no clear D. This CDR3 contains 15 residues. The ends were cut back, 1 base at V and 4 bases at J, with 11 bases in the middle. Germline lookup yields CDR1 LGHDT and CDR2 YNNKEL (reference sequence). This CDR3 reads CASSQATAPYNEQFF. The CDR3 DNA reads TGTGCCAGCAGCCAAGCCACTGCCCCGTACAATGAGCAGTTCTTC.

The J gene is TRBJ2-3, the V gene TRBV10-2, with 8 bases lining up with TRBD2. The CDR3 covers 14 residues. The J segment lost 6 bases and the V segment lost 7 bases, leaving 9 bases of the junction unmatched. CDR1 and CDR2 (germline): WSHSY, SAAADI. The DNA for the CDR3 is TGCGCCAGCAAATCTAGCGGGTACCACGATACGCAGTATTTT. Amino acids: CASKSSGYHDTQYF.

V and J are TRBV5-1 and TRBJ2-5; 13 bases line up with TRBD2. The germline gives CDR1 SGHRS, CDR2 YFSETQ. The CDR3 is 16 amino acids. The J segment lost 5 bases and the V segment lost 4 bases, leaving 8 bases of the junction unmatched. The CDR3 loop is CASSRWTSGGRETQYF. The CDR3, as DNA: TGCGCCAGCAGCCGATGGACTAGCGGGGGAAGGGAGACCCAGTACTTC.

The chain's CDR3 is CASSQDAGLYGYTF. Written as DNA, the CDR3 is TGCGCCAGCAGCCAAGATGCCGGGTTGTATGGCTACACCTTC. The J gene is TRBJ1-2, the V gene TRBV4-3, with unresolved D. The CDR3 totals 14 residues. Per germline, CDR1 LGHNA and CDR2 YSLEER. V lost 0 bases and J lost 5, with 10 bases in between.

The chain carries TRBV12-3 or TRBV12-4 and TRBJ2-1; D may be TRBD1 (6 bases). The ends were cut back, 6 bases at V and 4 bases at J, with 13 bases in the middle. The CDR3 is 14 residues long. The CDR3 bases are TGTGCCAGCAGCCCACTGGACAGATACAATGAGCAGTTCTTC. This encodes CASSPLDRYNEQFF.

The chain uses TRBV20-1 and TRBJ2-7; D may match TRBD1 or TRBD2 (6 bases each). V was pared by 5 bases and J by 4 bases, with 18 bases between. The CDR3 extends over 14 amino acids. The germline gives CDR1 DFQATT, CDR2 SNEGSKA (reference sequence). This CDR3 reads CSALDDRRGYEQYF. The CDR3 DNA is TGCAGTGCTTTAGATGACAGGAGGGGATACGAGCAGTACTTC.

The rearrangement joins TRBV20-1 to TRBJ1-1, with 8 bases fitting TRBD1. The ends lost 5 bases at V and 1 base at J; junction bases unmatched: 0. The CDR3 is 12 residues long. CDR1 is DFQATT, CDR2 SNEGSKA, per germline (reference sequence). The CDR3 loop reads CSADRGNTEAFF. The CDR3 DNA is TGCAGTGCTGACAGGGGGAACACTGAAGCTTTCTTT.

This chain joins TRBV7-6 and TRBJ2-3; TRBD2 agrees at 14 bases. V shed 4 bases and J 2 bases; nucleotides not matched to a gene: 11. The CDR3 spans 19 residues. Germline values: CDR1 SGHVS, CDR2 FNYEAQ. This chain's CDR3 is CASSYGTSGGLSHTDTQYF. CDR3 bases: TGTGCCAGCAGCTATGGGACTAGCGGGGGCCTGTCCCACACAGATACGCAGTATTTT.

The chain carries TRBV10-3 and TRBJ2-7; possibly TRBD1 or TRBD2 for D (5 bases each). Germline V gene data show CDR1 as ENHRY and CDR2 as SYGVKD. This CDR3 has 14 residues. Trimming shortened V by 7 bases and J by 1 base, and 14 bases separated the two germline ends. CDR3 amino acids: CAITDGDPSYEQYF. CDR3 in DNA: TGTGCCATCACGGACGGGGACCCTTCCTACGAGCAGTACTTC.

The chain joins TRBV13 to TRBJ1-1; D is possibly TRBD1 (6 bases). This CDR3 comprises 12 residues. The germline V gene has CDR1 PRHDT and CDR2 FYEKMQ (reference sequence). Trimming shortened V by 4 bases and J by 9 bases, and 12 bases separated the two germline ends. The CDR3: CASSSLDSQAFF. The DNA of the CDR3 is TGTGCCAGCAGCTCCTTGGACAGTCAAGCTTTCTTT. Supplemented by reference TRBV13 and TRBJ1-1, the full variable domain reads AAGVIQSPRHLIKEKRETATLKCYPIPRHDTVYWYQQGPGQDPQFLISFYEKMQSDKGSIPDRFSAQQFSDYHSELNMSSLELGDSALYFCASSSLDSQAFFGQGTRLTVV.

Here the CDR3 reads CASSVRQGPFAEAFF. CDR3 DNA sequence: TGTGCCAGCAGCGTACGCCAGGGCCCGTTCGCTGAAGCTTTCTTT. The genes are TRBV9 and TRBJ1-1; the D gene is possibly TRBD1 (5 bases). The CDR3 spans 15 residues. CDR1 and CDR2 (germline): SGDLS, YYNGEE. V was shortened by 1 base and J by 6 bases, with 16 bases between the two germline ends.

The V call is TRBV18, the J call TRBJ2-7; 8 bases map to TRBD2. CDR3 size: 16 residues. The V gene end was trimmed by 1 base and the J gene end by 2 bases; junction bases not matched to a gene: 7. Germline values: CDR1 KGHSH, CDR2 LQKENI. CDR3 coding DNA: TGTGCCAGCTCACCACGGCGGGGGGACACCGCCTACGAGCAGTACTTC. This gives the protein CASSPRRGDTAYEQYF.

The V and J genes are TRBV3-1 and TRBJ2-1; 12 bases fit TRBD2. The CDR3 is 16 amino acids. CDR1 is LGHDT and CDR2 is YNNKEL in the germline V gene (reference sequence). Trimming cost V 1 base and J 4 bases; bases outside gene matches: 2. CDR3 amino acids: CASSQGTSGGYNEQFF. The CDR3 bases are TGTGCCAGCAGCCAAGGAACTAGCGGGGGGTACAATGAGCAGTTCTTC.

The chain uses TRBV6-6 and TRBJ2-3; D not resolved. The CDR3 has 13 amino acids. The ends were cut back, 8 bases at V and 1 base at J, with 10 bases in the middle. CDR1 and CDR2 (germline): MNHNY, SVGAGI (reference sequence). The CDR3 DNA reads as TGTGCCAGCCGATTGATGGGCACAGATACGCAGTATTTT. Protein product: CASRLMGTDTQYF.

The chain carries TRBV3-1 and TRBJ2-5, with D unresolved. The CDR3 length is 14 residues. Germline-derived CDR1 and CDR2 are LGHDT and YNNKEL (reference sequence). V lost 3 bases and J 2 bases, leaving 10 bases between the germline ends. CDR3 residues: CASSQGTLQETQYF. CDR3 DNA sequence: TGTGCCAGCAGCCAGGGAACTCTTCAAGAGACCCAGTACTTC.

This clonotype has only one observation. The rearrangement joins TRBV5-6 to TRBJ1-1; D not resolved. With 8 bases removed from V and 2 bases from J, the gap between germline ends came to 13 bases. The CDR3 is 13 amino acids. Looked up from germline, CDR1 is SGHDT and CDR2 is YYEEEE. CDR3: CASLLDGNTEAFF. As DNA, the CDR3 is TGTGCCAGTCTGCTGGACGGCAACACTGAAGCTTTCTTT.

V gene TRBV12-3 or TRBV12-4 combines with J gene TRBJ1-5; 7 positions match TRBD1. The CDR3 sequence is 17 residues long. The junction had 15 bases not matched to a gene; V was cut back by 7 bases and J by 3 bases. The CDR3 protein is CASKQDRKKKSNQPQHF. In nucleotides, the CDR3 is TGTGCCAGCAAGCAGGACAGGAAGAAAAAATCCAATCAGCCCCAGCATTTT.

The rearrangement links TRBV7-9 to TRBJ1-4, with 9 nucleotides matching TRBD1. The CDR3 has 15 amino acids. Germline V gene sequence: CDR1 SEHNR, CDR2 FQNEAQ (reference sequence). V dropped 5 bases and J dropped 8; count of bases not matched to a gene: 9. This CDR3 is CASSAKQGAGEKLFF. The CDR3 nucleotides are TGTGCCAGCAGCGCTAAACAGGGGGCGGGCGAAAAACTGTTTTTT.

CDR3 residues: CATGTNYGYTF. The CDR3 nucleotides are TGTGCCACCGGGACTAACTATGGCTACACCTTC. The gene calls are TRBV9 and TRBJ1-2; no definite D call. The CDR3 runs 11 residues. The germline CDR1 and CDR2 sequences are SGDLS and YYNGEE. Deletions cut 9 bases from V and 0 bases from J, with 6 bases between. Filled out from reference TRBV9 and TRBJ1-2, the complete variable domain reads DSGVTQTPKHLITATGQRVTLRCSPRSGDLSVYWYQQSLDQGLQFLIQYYNGEERAKGNILERFSAQQFPDLHSELNLSSLELGDSALYFCATGTNYGYTFGSGTRLTVV.

The chain employs TRBV4-3 and TRBJ1-6, with D maybe TRBD1 (5 bases). Germline V CDR1 and CDR2: LGHNA, YSLEER. The CDR3 covers 14 residues. Trimming stripped 4 bases from V and 6 bases from J, with 10 bases between. The chain's CDR3 is CASSPAGGNSPLHF. The CDR3 nucleotides read TGCGCCAGCAGCCCTGCCGGGGGTAATTCACCCCTCCACTTT.

This chain connects TRBV6-5 to TRBJ2-7, with D possibly matching TRBD2 (5 bases). This CDR3 has 15 amino acids. Germline lookup yields CDR1 MNHEY and CDR2 SVGAGI. V lost 2 bases and J lost 0, with 11 bases in between. DNA for the CDR3: TGTGCCAGCAGTTACAGAGAGCGGAGCTCCTACGAGCAGTACTTC. This translates into CASSYRERSSYEQYF.

This chain links TRBV4-1 with TRBJ2-3; 8 bases line up with TRBD2. Germline loops: CDR1 MGHRA, CDR2 YSYEKL. J was trimmed by 0 bases and V by 1 base; bases with no gene match: 9. The CDR3 has 18 residues. CDR3 residues: CASSQGRVSGESTDTQYF. The CDR3 DNA follows: TGCGCCAGCAGCCAAGGTCGGGTTAGCGGGGAAAGCACAGATACGCAGTATTTT.

The gene calls are TRBV3-1 and TRBJ1-1; D might be TRBD1 (5 bases). CDR1 and CDR2 from the germline V gene are LGHDT and YNNKEL (reference sequence). The V end was cut by 4 bases, the J end by 6 bases, with 18 bases between. There are 15 residues in the CDR3. CDR3 sequence: CASSPGTDRNSEAFF. The CDR3 nucleotides read TGTGCCAGCAGCCCGGGAACTGACAGAAACTCTGAAGCTTTCTTT. The variable domain in full, with the rest retrieved from reference TRBV3-1 and TRBJ1-1, is DTAVSQTPKYLVTQMGNDKSIKCEQNLGHDTMYWYKQDSKKFLKIMFSYNNKELIINETVPNRFSPKSPDKAHLNLHINSLELGDSAVYFCASSPGTDRNSEAFFGQGTRLTVV.

The chain uses TRBV12-3 or TRBV12-4 and TRBJ2-3; TRBD2 matches at 12 bases. This CDR3 spans 14 amino acids. V dropped 5 bases and J dropped 6; count of bases not matched to a gene: 3. CDR3 loop: CASSLTSGGDTQYF. DNA for the CDR3: TGTGCCAGCAGTCTAACTAGCGGGGGGGATACGCAGTATTTT.

The chain uses TRBV25-1 and TRBJ1-1; D remains ambiguous. The length of the CDR3 is 16 residues. The germline CDR1 and CDR2 sequences are MGHDK and SYGVNS. V dropped 8 bases and J dropped 2 bases, with 21 bases sitting between them. The CDR3 nucleotides read TGTGCCAGCCTTGCTCCCATTTCGGCAGCCAACACTGAAGCTTTCTTT. Its protein is CASLAPISAANTEAFF.